The clone carrying this TCR beta chain qualifies as medium-sized (0.01 to 0.1%). Its specificity is not known. TCRdb reprocessed the 5' RACE reads via MiXCR and lists one record per CDR3 protein. The repertoire consists of roughly 3,100 distinct CDR3 sequences, with approximately 9.2% occurring once and the leading ten covering less than 40%. This sample stems from a study of spatial heterogeneity in lung cancer. Background on the study: More than eight raw reads, on average, carried each unique TCR and UMI combination.

The CDR3 extends over 20 amino acids. CDR1 and CDR2 from the germline V gene are MNHEY and SVGEGT. Trimming pared 0 bases from V and 1 base from J, leaving 22 bases between. As for time point: sample taken at primary tumor resection. Study results and caveats: In tumors, expanded intratumoral alpha and beta TCR counts tracked mutation counts.

Sequencing used lung tumor tissue, obtained at surgery. The source of this sequence is a male donor with early-stage non-small cell lung cancer. The chain is built from TRBV6-2 or TRBV6-3 and TRBJ1-5; a possible D gene is TRBD1 (5 bases). CDR3 protein: CASSYSPRKGIGDSNQPQHF. Written as DNA, the CDR3 is TGTGCCAGCAGTTACTCTCCGAGAAAAGGGATCGGGGACAGCAATCAGCCCCAGCATTTT.